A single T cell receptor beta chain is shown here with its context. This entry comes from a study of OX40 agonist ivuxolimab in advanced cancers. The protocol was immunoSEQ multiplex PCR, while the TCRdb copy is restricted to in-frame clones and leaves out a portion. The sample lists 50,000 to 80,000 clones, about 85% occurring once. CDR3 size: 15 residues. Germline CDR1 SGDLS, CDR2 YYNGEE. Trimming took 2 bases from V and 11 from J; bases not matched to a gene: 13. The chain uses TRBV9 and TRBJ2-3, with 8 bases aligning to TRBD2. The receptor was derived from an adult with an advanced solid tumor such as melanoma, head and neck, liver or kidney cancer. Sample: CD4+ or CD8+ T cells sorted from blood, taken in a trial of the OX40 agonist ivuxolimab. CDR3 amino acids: CASSVGGGSYGEQYF. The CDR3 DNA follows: TGTGCCAGCAGCGTCGGCGGGGGGTCGTATGGGGAGCAGTATTTT.